This is a list of T cell receptor beta chains from one sample in a study of patients and donors after allogeneic stem cell transplantation. TCRdb redid the calling of the RT-PCR reads with MiXCR, one entry per CDR3 protein. The sample gives roughly 880,000 distinct CDR3 sequences, under 20% of which show up once; around 6% is in the top ten. Sequencing was done on a sample of blood, either unsorted or a sorted T cell fraction (not recorded which). The receptors shown here come from a human donor who was either an allogeneic HSCT recipient or a stem cell or donor lymphocyte infusion donor (not recorded which). It is not recorded whose cells these are; they may come from a transplant donor. Each CDR3 is given with its conserved first and last residue. D genes are given only for firm matches. Only part of the rows carry a size: once, few, many, or a class if the clone is expanded.

clone size	V gene	J gene	D gene	CDR3 DNA	CDR3 protein
once	TRBV30	TRBJ2-7	TRBD1	TGTGCCTGGGCCGGGACAGGTCCCTACGAGCAGTACTTC	CAWAGTGPYEQYF
few	TRBV7-6	TRBJ2-7	-	TGTGCCAGCAGCTTAACAGGGCAAATAGGGGAGCAGTACTTC	CASSLTGQIGEQYF
-	TRBV20-1	TRBJ2-3	TRBD2	TGCAGTGCTCCTGGACTAGCGGGAGTAGGTCTCGCAGATACGCAGTATTTT	CSAPGLAGVGLADTQYF
few	TRBV3-1	TRBJ2-1	-	TGTGCCAGCAGCCAAGATGCGGTTACCTACAATGAGCAGTTCTTC	CASSQDAVTYNEQFF
many	TRBV7-3	TRBJ1-1	-	TGTGCCAGCAGCTTGGATGGGTCGAACACTGAAGCTTTCTTT	CASSLDGSNTEAFF
-	TRBV6-5	TRBJ2-3	TRBD2	TGTGCCAGCAGTTCGGGGGGGGGCGAGATCACAGATACGCAGTATTTT	CASSSGGGEITDTQYF
few	TRBV7-9	TRBJ2-7	-	TGTGCCAGCAGCTCGCAGGGGGGAGTCGAGCAGTACTTC	CASSSQGGVEQYF
-	TRBV28	TRBJ2-1	-	TGTGCCAGCAGTTGGCGTGAGCAGTTCTTC	CASSWREQFF
few	TRBV28	TRBJ2-7	-	TGTGCCAGCAGTTTAACCCGGCCTGGCGGAGAGCAGTACTTC	CASSLTRPGGEQYF
-	TRBV7-9	TRBJ2-3	TRBD1	TGTGCCAGCATTACGACAGGGGTTACTAGCACAGATACGCAGTATTTT	CASITTGVTSTDTQYF
many	TRBV9	TRBJ2-5	TRBD2	TGTGCCAGCAGCGCAGGGACTAGCGGGAAAGAGACCCAGTACTTC	CASSAGTSGKETQYF
few	TRBV3-1	TRBJ1-2	-	TGTGCCAGCAGCCAAGCTAAGGGGAGTCATGGCTACACCTTC	CASSQAKGSHGYTF
-	TRBV28	TRBJ2-7	TRBD1	TGTGCCAGCAGCGAACTCCGGGACAGGGTTCCTCACGAGCAGTACTTC	CASSELRDRVPHEQYF
-	TRBV6-2/TRBV6-3	TRBJ2-2	TRBD2	TGTGCCAGCAGTTACTCAATCCCAGGACTAGCGGGAGAGGGATTCACCGGGGAGCTGTTTTTT	CASSYSIPGLAGEGFTGELFF
-	TRBV14	TRBJ1-2	-	TGTGCCAGCAGCCAGACGGACAAGTCGATCGTCGGGATTTATGGCTACACCTTC	CASSQTDKSIVGIYGYTF
-	TRBV20-1	TRBJ2-3	TRBD2	TGCAGTGCTAGACCCCTAGCGGGCACAGATACGCAGTATTTT	CSARPLAGTDTQYF
-	TRBV7-3	TRBJ1-3	-	TGTGCCAGCAGCTTACGCTCCGGGCCTGGAAACACCATATATTTT	CASSLRSGPGNTIYF
-	TRBV6-5	TRBJ1-2	-	TGTGCCAGCAGTTACACAGGGCTCCCCGACAAGGACTATGGCTACACCTTC	CASSYTGLPDKDYGYTF
-	TRBV6-2/TRBV6-3	TRBJ2-1	-	TGTGCCAGCAGTGACTGGGACCGACAAGACAATGAGCAGTTCTTC	CASSDWDRQDNEQFF
-	TRBV5-1	TRBJ2-7	-	TGCGCCAGCAGCTTGGGGGATTTCCCCTACGAGCAGTACTTC	CASSLGDFPYEQYF
once	TRBV11-2	TRBJ2-3	TRBD1	TGTGCCAGCAGCTTAGACCTCCAGAGGGACAGGCAGTATTTT	CASSLDLQRDRQYF
-	TRBV12-3/TRBV12-4	TRBJ1-1	-	TGTGCCACCACCCGGGGCCTGTCGAGCACTGAAGCTTTCTTT	CATTRGLSSTEAFF
-	TRBV7-8	TRBJ2-1	-	TGTGCCAGCAGCTTACCTTCAGGGTTCAATGAGCAGTTCTTC	CASSLPSGFNEQFF
many	TRBV6-5	TRBJ2-7	-	TGTGCCAGCAGTTACTCGACAGTCTGGGGGCCTACCTACGAGCAGTACTTC	CASSYSTVWGPTYEQYF
-	TRBV12-5	TRBJ2-1	TRBD1	TGTGCTAGTGGTCCCTCCGGGACAGTCGGGCGAGAGCAGTTCTTC	CASGPSGTVGREQFF
-	TRBV21-1	TRBJ1-2	-	TGTGCCAGCAGCAAAAAAGAGGGCGCCAGGGCGACTACAGGCTACACCTTC	CASSKKEGARATTGYTF
-	TRBV4-2	TRBJ1-6	-	TGTGCCAGCAGCCAAGAATGGGATTCACCCCTCCACTTT	CASSQEWDSPLHF
few	TRBV7-9	TRBJ2-7	TRBD1	TGTGCCAGCAGCTTAGATCCGGGACAGGGCTTTCGGGAGCAGTACTTC	CASSLDPGQGFREQYF
-	TRBV9	TRBJ2-3	-	TGTGCCAGCAGCGTAGCTATAACAGCTGGCACAGATACGCAGTATTTT	CASSVAITAGTDTQYF
few	TRBV5-5	TRBJ1-1	-	TGTGCCAGCAGCTTGGTGCCCTGGGGGACTGAAGCTTTCTTT	CASSLVPWGTEAFF
many	TRBV20-1	TRBJ2-3	-	TGCAGTGCTACTCGCGTGACGGGGAGCACAGATACGCAGTATTTT	CSATRVTGSTDTQYF
few	TRBV6-5	TRBJ2-3	-	TGTGCCAGCAGTTACGTCGGTGATACGCAGTATTTT	CASSYVGDTQYF
few	TRBV4-2	TRBJ2-7	-	TGTGCCAGTAGAGGGACCGTATCCTACGAGCAGTACTTC	CASRGTVSYEQYF
-	TRBV3-1	TRBJ1-4	-	TGTGCCAGCAGCCAACCACAGGGAGCAACTAATGAAAAACTGTTTTTT	CASSQPQGATNEKLFF
few	TRBV5-1	TRBJ2-5	TRBD2	TGCGCCAGCAGCTTGGGTAGCGGGGGGTACCAAGAGACCCAGTACTTC	CASSLGSGGYQETQYF
many	TRBV11-2	TRBJ1-2	TRBD1	TGTGCCAGCAGCTTAGCGGGACAGGGGAGGCTCGGCTACACCTTC	CASSLAGQGRLGYTF
-	TRBV7-9	TRBJ1-2	-	TGTGCCAGCAGCCCGACCCAGGCAGACTTCTTTGGCTACACCTTC	CASSPTQADFFGYTF
many	TRBV7-8	TRBJ2-7	-	TGTGCCAGCAGCTTAATGGTAACCTACGAGCAGTACTTC	CASSLMVTYEQYF
-	TRBV29-1	TRBJ2-6	TRBD2	TGCAGCGTTGAAGTAGCGGGAGGGCGTTATTCTGGGGCCAACGTCCTGACTTTC	CSVEVAGGRYSGANVLTF
-	TRBV24-1	TRBJ2-1	-	TGTGCCACCAGTGATTCAGCGTCAAGGGTGTATGAGCAGTTCTTC	CATSDSASRVYEQFF
-	TRBV12-3/TRBV12-4	TRBJ1-3	-	TGTGCCAGCAGTACCGCGCGGACAACCTCTGGAAACATCATATATTTT	CASSTARTTSGNIIYF
few	TRBV20-1	TRBJ2-3	-	TGCAGTGCTAGAGATGGGGACATCCTTTCTAGCACAGATACGCAGTATTTT	CSARDGDILSSTDTQYF
few	TRBV7-2	TRBJ2-5	TRBD2	TGTGCCAGCAGCCCCTGGGACTACCAGACCGAGACCCAGTACTTC	CASSPWDYQTETQYF
few	TRBV24-1	TRBJ2-5	TRBD1	TGTGCCACCAGTGGTAAACAGGGGGCAGTTCAAGAGACCCAGTACTTC	CATSGKQGAVQETQYF
few	TRBV5-1	TRBJ1-2	TRBD1	TGCGCCAGCAGCCTCAACAGGGGGCAAGGCTACACCTTC	CASSLNRGQGYTF
few	TRBV6-2/TRBV6-3	TRBJ2-7	TRBD1	TGTGCCAGCACCGATCGGGACAGGGGCTCCTACGAGCAGTACTTC	CASTDRDRGSYEQYF